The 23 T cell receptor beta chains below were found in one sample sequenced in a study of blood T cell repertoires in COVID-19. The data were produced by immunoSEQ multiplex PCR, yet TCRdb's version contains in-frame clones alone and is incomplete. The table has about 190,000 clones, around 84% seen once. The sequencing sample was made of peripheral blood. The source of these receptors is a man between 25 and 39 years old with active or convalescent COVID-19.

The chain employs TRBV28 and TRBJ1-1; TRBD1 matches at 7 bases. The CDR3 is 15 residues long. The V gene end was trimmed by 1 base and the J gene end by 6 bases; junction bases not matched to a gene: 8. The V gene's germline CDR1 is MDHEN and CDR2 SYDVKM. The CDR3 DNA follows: TGTGCCAGCAGTTTATCGGCAGGGGGGTCTCCTGAAGCTTTCTTT. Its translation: CASSLSAGGSPEAFF.

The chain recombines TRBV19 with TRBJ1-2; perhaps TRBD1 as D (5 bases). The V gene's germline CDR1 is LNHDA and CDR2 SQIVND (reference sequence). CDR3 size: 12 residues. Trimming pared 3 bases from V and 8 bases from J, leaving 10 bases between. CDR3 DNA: TGTGCCAGTAGTATGTCCTACAGGGGCTACACCTTC. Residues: CASSMSYRGYTF. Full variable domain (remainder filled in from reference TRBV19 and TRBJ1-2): DGGITQSPKYLFRKEGQNVTLSCEQNLNHDAMYWYRQDPGQGLRLIYYSQIVNDFQKGDIAEGYSVSREKKESFPLTVTSAQKNPTAFYLCASSMSYRGYTFGSGTRLTVV.

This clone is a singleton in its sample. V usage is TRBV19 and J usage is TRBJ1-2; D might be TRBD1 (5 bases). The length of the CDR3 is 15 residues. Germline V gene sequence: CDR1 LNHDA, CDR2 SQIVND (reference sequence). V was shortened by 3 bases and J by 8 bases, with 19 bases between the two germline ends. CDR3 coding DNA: TGTGCCAGTAGTATGCTTGGCGGCAGGGCCTCAGGCTACACCTTC. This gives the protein CASSMLGGRASGYTF.

The CDR3 is CASSRDSYGYTF. DNA of the CDR3: TGTGCCAGCAGTCGAGACAGCTATGGCTACACCTTC. The rearrangement uses TRBV25-1 and TRBJ1-2; TRBD1 is a possible D gene (5 bases). V lost 5 bases and J 4 bases, leaving 8 bases between the germline ends. The CDR3 runs 12 residues. CDR1 MGHDK and CDR2 SYGVNS come from the germline V gene.

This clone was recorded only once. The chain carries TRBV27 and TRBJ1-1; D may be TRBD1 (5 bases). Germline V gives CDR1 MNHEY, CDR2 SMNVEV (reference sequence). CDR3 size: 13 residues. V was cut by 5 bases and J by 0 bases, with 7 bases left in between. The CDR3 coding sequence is TGTGCCAGCAGTCCGACAGTGAACACTGAAGCTTTCTTT. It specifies CASSPTVNTEAFF.

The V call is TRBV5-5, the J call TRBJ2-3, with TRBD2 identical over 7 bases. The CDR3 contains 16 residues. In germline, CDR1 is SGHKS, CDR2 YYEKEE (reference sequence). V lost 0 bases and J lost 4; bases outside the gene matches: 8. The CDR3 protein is CASSLEDRGGADTQYF. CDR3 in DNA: TGTGCCAGCAGCTTGGAGGATCGGGGAGGGGCAGATACGCAGTATTTT.

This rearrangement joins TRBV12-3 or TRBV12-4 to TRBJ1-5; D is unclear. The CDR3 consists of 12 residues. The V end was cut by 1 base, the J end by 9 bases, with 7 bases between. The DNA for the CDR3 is TGTGCCAGCAGTTTAGGAGAGGCGCCCCAGCATTTT. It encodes CASSLGEAPQHF.

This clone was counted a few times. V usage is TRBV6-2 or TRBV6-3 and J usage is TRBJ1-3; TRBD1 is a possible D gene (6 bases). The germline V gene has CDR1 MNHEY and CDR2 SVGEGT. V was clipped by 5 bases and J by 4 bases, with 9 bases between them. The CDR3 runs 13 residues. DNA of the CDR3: TGTGCCAGCAGTCCCGGGACAGGAAACACCATATATTTT. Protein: CASSPGTGNTIYF.

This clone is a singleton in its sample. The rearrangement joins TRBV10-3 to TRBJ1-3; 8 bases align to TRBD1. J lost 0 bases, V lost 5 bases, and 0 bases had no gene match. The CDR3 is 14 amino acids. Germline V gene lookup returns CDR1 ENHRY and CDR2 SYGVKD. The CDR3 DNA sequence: TGTGCCATCAGTACAGGGGGCTCTGGAAACACCATATATTTT. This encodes CAISTGGSGNTIYF.

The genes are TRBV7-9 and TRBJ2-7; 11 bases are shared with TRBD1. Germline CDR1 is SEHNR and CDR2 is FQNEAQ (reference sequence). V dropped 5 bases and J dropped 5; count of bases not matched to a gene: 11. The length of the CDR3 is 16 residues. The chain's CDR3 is CASSRSSWTGGDEQYF. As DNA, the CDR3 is TGTGCCAGCAGCAGATCGAGCTGGACAGGGGGCGACGAGCAGTACTTC.

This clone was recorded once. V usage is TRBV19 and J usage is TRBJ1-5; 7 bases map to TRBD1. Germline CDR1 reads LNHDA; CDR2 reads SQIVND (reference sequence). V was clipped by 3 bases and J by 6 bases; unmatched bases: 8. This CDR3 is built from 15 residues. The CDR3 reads CASSIDRVGVQPQHF. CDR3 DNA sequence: TGTGCCAGTAGTATCGACAGGGTTGGCGTTCAGCCCCAGCATTTT.

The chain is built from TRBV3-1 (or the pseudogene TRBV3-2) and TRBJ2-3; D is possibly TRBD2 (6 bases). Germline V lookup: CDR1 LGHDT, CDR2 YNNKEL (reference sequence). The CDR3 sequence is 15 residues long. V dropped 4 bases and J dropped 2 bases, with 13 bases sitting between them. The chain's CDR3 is CASSPRRDHTDTQYF. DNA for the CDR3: TGTGCCAGCAGCCCCCGGCGGGACCACACAGATACGCAGTATTTT.

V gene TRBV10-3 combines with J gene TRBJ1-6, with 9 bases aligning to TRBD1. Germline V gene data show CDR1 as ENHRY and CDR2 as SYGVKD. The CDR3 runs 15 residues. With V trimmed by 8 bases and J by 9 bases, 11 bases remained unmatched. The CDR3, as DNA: TGTGCCATCGCTGAAGTGGGACAGGGTGGTTCACCCCTCCACTTT. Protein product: CAIAEVGQGGSPLHF.

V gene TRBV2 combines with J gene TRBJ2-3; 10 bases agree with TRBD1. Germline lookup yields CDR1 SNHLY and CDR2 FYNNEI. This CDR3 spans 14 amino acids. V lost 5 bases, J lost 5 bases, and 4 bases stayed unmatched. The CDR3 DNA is TGTGCCAGCAGTAAGGACAGGGGGAGAGATACGCAGTATTTT. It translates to CASSKDRGRDTQYF.

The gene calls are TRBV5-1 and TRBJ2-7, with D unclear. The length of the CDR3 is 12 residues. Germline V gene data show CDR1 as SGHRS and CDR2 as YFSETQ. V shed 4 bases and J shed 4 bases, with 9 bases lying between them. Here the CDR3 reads CASSPTGYEQYV. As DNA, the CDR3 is TGCGCCAGCAGCCCGACCGGGTACGAGCAGTACGTC.

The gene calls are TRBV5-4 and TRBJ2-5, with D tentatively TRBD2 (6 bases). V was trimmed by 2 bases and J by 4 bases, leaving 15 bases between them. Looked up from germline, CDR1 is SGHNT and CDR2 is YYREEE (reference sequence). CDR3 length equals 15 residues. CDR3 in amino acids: CASSLGVWGGETQYF. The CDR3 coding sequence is TGTGCCAGCAGCTTAGGTGTTTGGGGAGGAGAGACCCAGTACTTC.

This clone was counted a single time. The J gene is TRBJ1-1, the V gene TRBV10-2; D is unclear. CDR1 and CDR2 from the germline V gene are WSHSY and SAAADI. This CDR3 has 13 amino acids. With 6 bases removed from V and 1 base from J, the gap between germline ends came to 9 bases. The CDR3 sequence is CASRRGRNTEAFF. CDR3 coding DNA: TGCGCCAGCAGGCGGGGAAGGAACACTGAAGCTTTCTTT.

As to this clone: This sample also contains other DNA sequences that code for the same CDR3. This CDR3 is CAWSVPGQGNQPQHF. CDR3 DNA: TGTGCCTGGAGTGTCCCGGGACAGGGCAATCAGCCCCAGCATTTT. The chain recombines TRBV30 with TRBJ1-5; 8 bases fit TRBD1. This CDR3 spans 15 amino acids. Per the germline V gene, CDR1 is GTSNPN and CDR2 is SVGIG (reference sequence). With 0 bases clipped from V and 2 bases from J, the junction kept 3 bases outside the gene matches.

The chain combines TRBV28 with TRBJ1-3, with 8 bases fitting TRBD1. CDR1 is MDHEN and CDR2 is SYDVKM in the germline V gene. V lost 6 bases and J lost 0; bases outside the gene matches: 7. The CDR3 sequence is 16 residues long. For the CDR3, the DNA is TGTGCCAGCAGCGGGGGGACAGGTCTCTCTGGAAACACCATATATTTT. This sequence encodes CASSGGTGLSGNTIYF.

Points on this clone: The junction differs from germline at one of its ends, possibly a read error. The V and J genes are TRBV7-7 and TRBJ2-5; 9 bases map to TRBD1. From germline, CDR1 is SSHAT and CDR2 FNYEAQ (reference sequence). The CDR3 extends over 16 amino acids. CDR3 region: CASSSLTGTGQETQYF. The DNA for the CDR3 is TGTGCTAGCAGTTCCCTGACCGGGACAGGGCAAGAGACCCAGTACTTC.

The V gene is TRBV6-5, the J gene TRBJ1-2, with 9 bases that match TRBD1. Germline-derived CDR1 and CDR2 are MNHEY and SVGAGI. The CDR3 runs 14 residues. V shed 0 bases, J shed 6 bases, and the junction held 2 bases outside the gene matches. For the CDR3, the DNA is TGTGCCAGCAGTTACTCCGGACAGGGGAATGGCTACACCTTC. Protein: CASSYSGQGNGYTF.

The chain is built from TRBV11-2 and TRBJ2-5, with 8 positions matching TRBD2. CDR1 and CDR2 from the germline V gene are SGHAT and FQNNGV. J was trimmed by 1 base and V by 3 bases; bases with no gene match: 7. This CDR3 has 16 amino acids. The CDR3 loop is CASSFSWGTSQETQYF. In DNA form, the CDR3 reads TGTGCCAGCAGCTTTTCGTGGGGGACTAGCCAAGAGACCCAGTACTTC.

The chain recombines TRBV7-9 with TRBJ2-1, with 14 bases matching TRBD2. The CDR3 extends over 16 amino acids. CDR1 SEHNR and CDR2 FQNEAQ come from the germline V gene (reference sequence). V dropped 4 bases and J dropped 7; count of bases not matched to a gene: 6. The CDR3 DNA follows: TGTGCCAGCAGCTCACTCGGACTAGCGGGAGGAAATGAGCAGTTCTTC. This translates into CASSSLGLAGGNEQFF.